A selection of T cell receptor beta chains follows, all from one sample in a study of glioma-infiltrating T cells. One entry per CDR3 protein results from TCRdb running MiXCR on the multiplex PCR reads. The data hold a few hundred thousand distinct CDR3 sequences, with approximately 42% observed a single time. Specimen: glioma tissue, nonneoplastic brain tissue, or PBMCs (not recorded which). Receptor source: a human donor with low-grade glioma or glioblastoma, undergoing nonglioma brain surgery, or in good health (not recorded which). CDR3s include the opening cysteine and the closing phenylalanine or tryptophan. A D gene is named only where the DNA matches it firmly. The size field is filled for only some rows; it gives once, few, many or a size class.

>TRBJ1-2|NA|NA|TRBV7-9
CASSLHGPGDYGYTF
TGTGCCAGCAGCTTGCACGGACCCGGGGACTATGGCTACACCTTC
>TRBJ1-2|TRBD1|NA|TRBV19
CASSIDRRTGYHYGYTF
TGTGCCAGTAGTATAGATCGCCGGACAGGGTATCACTATGGCTACACCTTC
>TRBJ1-1|TRBD1|many|TRBV28
CASSLFRGDTNTEAFF
TGTGCCAGCAGTTTATTCAGGGGGGACACGAACACTGAAGCTTTCTTT
>TRBJ2-3|TRBD2|NA|TRBV19
CASSYRTSGTDTQYF
TGTGCCAGTAGTTACAGGACTAGCGGGACGGATACGCAGTATTTT
>TRBJ2-3|NA|NA|TRBV15
CATSRAGAGADTQYF
TGTGCCACCAGCAGAGCGGGAGCTGGTGCAGATACGCAGTATTTT
>TRBJ2-4|TRBD1|NA|TRBV4-1
CASSQAGTGANIQYF
TGCGCCAGCAGCCAAGCCGGGACAGGGGCGAACATTCAGTACTTC
>TRBJ2-2|TRBD2|NA|TRBV20-1
CSARAYGSGSAGELFF
TGCAGTGCTAGAGCCTACGGTAGCGGGAGTGCCGGGGAGCTGTTTTTT
>TRBJ1-1|NA|NA|TRBV12-3/TRBV12-4
CASSLGTDGGTEAFF
TGTGCCAGCAGTTTAGGGACAGACGGGGGCACTGAAGCTTTCTTT
>TRBJ2-2|TRBD2|NA|TRBV20-1
CSARDSPGLPYTGELFF
TGCAGTGCTAGAGATAGCCCGGGACTACCTTACACCGGGGAGCTGTTTTTT
>TRBJ2-1|TRBD2|NA|TRBV28
CASSTGGTGSYNERFF
TGTGCCAGCAGTACGGGGGGGACCGGCTCCTACAATGAGCGGTTCTTC
>TRBJ2-3|TRBD2|NA|TRBV6-5
CASSYLDQRGDTRYF
TGTGCCAGCAGTTACCTCGACCAACGGGGGGATACGCGGTATTTT
>TRBJ2-5|TRBD1|few|TRBV24-1
CATSDSRTGKETQYF
TGTGCCACCAGTGATTCCCGGACAGGGAAGGAGACCCAGTACTTC
>TRBJ1-4|NA|few|TRBV12-3/TRBV12-4
CASSLDNEKLFF
TGTGCCAGCAGTTTAGACAATGAAAAACTGTTTTTT
>TRBJ2-7|NA|many|TRBV6-1
CASSAWTASSYEQYF
TGTGCCAGCAGTGCCTGGACAGCAAGCTCCTACGAGCAGTACTTC
>TRBJ1-5|NA|NA|TRBV19
CATGFEGSNQPQHF
TGTGCCACCGGGTTCGAGGGGAGCAATCAGCCCCAGCATTTT
>TRBJ1-2|NA|NA|TRBV20-1
CSASLVGPDGYTF
TGCAGTGCTAGTCTGGTGGGCCCAGATGGCTACACCTTC
>TRBJ2-1|TRBD2|NA|TRBV7-2
CASSPRGGRLNEQFF
TGTGCCAGCAGCCCCCGGGGGGGGAGACTCAATGAGCAGTTCTTC
>TRBJ1-1|NA|many|TRBV28
CASSSITGSNMNTEAFF
TGTGCCAGCAGCTCTATAACTGGAAGTAATATGAACACTGAAGCTTTCTTT
>TRBJ1-3|TRBD1|few|TRBV4-1
CASSQALGTVAGNTIYF
TGCGCCAGCAGCCAAGCTCTGGGGACAGTAGCTGGAAACACCATATATTTT
>TRBJ1-6|NA|NA|TRBV3-1
CASSVAGAGTPNSPLHF
TGTGCCAGCAGCGTAGCAGGGGCCGGGACCCCGAATTCACCCCTCCACTTT
>TRBJ2-7|TRBD1|NA|TRBV7-2
CASSPHRGYYEQYF
TGTGCCAGCAGCCCTCACAGGGGGTACTACGAGCAGTACTTC
>TRBJ2-7|TRBD1|many|TRBV6-2/TRBV6-3
CASSKTGGEQYF
TGTGCCAGCAGTAAAACAGGGGGCGAGCAGTACTTC